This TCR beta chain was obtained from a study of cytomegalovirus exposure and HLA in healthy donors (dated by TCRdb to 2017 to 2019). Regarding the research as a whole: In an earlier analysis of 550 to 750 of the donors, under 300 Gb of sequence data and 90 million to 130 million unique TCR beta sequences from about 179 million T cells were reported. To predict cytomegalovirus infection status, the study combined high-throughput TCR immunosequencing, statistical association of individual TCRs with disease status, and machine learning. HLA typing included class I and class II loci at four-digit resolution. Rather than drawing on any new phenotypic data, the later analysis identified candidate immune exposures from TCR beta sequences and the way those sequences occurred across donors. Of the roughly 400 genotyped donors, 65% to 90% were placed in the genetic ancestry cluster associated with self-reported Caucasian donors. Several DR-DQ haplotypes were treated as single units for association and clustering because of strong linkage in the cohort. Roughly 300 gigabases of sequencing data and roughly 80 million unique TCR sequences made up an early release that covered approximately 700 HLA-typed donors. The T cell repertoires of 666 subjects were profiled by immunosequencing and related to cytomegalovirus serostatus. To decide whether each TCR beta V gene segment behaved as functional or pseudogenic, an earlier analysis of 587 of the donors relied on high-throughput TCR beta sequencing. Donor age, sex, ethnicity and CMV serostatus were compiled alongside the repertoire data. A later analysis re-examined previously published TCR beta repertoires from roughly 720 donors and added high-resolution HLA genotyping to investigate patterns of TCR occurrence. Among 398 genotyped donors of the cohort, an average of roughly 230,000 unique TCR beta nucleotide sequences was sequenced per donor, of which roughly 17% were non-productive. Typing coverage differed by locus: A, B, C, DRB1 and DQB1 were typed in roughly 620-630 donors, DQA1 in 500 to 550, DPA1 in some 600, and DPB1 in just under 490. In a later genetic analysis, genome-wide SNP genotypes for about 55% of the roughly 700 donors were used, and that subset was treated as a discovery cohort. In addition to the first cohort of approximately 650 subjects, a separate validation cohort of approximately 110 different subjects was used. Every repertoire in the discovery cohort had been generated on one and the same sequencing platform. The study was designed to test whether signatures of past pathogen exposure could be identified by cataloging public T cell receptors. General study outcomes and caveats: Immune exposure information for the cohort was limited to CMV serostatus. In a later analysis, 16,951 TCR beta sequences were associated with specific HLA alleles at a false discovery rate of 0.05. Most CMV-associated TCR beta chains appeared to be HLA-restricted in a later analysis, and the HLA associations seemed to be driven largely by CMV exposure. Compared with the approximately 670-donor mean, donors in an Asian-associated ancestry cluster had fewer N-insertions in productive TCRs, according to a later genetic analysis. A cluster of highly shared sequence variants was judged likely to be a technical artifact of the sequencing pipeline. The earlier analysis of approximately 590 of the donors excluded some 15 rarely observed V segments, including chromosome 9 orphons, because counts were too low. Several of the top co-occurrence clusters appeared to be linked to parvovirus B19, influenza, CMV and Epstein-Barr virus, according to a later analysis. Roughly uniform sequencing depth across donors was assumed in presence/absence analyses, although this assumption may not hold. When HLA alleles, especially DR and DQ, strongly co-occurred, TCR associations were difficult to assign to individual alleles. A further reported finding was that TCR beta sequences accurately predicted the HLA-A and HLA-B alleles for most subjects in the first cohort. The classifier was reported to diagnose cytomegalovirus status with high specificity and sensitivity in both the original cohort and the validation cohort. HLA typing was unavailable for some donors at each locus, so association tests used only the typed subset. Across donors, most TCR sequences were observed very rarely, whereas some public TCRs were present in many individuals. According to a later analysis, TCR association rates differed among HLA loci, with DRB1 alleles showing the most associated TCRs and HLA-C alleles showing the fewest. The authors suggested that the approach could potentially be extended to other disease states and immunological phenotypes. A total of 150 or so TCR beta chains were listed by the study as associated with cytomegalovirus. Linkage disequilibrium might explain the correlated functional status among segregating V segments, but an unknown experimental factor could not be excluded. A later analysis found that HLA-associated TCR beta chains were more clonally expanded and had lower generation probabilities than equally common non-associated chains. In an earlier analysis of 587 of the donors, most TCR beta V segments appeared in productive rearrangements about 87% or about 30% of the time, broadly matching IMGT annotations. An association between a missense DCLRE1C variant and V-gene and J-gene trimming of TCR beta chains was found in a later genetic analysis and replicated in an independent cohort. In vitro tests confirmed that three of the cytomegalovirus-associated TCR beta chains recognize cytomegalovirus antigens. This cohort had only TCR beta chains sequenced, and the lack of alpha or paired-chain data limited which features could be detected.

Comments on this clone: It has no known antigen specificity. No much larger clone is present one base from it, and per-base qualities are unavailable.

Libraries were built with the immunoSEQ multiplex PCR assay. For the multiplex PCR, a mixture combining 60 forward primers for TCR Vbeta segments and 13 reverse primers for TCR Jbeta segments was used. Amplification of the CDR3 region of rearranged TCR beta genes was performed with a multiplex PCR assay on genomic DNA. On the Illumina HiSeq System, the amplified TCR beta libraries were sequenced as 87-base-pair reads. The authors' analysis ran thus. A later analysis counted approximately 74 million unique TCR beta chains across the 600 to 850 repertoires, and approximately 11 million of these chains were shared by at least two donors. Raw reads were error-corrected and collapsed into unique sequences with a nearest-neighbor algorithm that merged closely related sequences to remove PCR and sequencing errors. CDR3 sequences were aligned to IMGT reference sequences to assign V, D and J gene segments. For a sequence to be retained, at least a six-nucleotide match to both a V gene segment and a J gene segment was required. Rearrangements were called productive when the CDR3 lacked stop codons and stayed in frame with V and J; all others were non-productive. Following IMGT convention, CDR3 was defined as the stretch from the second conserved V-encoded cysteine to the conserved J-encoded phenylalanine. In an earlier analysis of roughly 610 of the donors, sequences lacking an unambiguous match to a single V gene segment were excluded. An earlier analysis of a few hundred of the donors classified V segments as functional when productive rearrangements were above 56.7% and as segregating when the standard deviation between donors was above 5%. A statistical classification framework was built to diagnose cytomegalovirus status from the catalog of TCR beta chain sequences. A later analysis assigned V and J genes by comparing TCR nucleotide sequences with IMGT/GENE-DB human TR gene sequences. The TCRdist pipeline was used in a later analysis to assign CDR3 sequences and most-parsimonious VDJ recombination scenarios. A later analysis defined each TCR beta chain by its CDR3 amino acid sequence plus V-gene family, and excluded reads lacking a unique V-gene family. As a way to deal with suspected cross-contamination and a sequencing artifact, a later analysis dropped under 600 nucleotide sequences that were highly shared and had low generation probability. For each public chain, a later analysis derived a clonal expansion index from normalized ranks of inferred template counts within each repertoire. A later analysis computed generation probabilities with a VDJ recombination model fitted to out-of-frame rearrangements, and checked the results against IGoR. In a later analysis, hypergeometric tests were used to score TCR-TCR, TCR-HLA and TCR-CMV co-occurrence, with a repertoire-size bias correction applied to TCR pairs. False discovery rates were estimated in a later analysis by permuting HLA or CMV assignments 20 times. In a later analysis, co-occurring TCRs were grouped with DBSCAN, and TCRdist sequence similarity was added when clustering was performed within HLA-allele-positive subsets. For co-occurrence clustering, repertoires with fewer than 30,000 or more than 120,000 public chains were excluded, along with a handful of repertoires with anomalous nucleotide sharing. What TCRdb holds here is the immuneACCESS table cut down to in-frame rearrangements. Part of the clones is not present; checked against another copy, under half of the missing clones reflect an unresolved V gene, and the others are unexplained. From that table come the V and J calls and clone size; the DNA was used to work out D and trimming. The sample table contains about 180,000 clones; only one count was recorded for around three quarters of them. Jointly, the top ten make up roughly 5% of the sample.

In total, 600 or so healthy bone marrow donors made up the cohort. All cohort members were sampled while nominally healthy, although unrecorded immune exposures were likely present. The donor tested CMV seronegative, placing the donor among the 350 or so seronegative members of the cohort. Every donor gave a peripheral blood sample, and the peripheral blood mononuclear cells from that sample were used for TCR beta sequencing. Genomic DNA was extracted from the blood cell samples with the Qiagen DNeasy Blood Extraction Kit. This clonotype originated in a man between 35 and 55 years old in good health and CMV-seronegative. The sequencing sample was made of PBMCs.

The DNA reads as follows: TGTGCCAGTAGGTCAGGGTGGGCGACCTACAATGAGCAGTTCTTC. Translated, it reads CASRSGWATYNEQFF. The V gene is TRBV19 and the J gene is TRBJ2-1; a tentative D call is TRBD1 (5 bases match). According to the germline V gene (reference sequence), CDR1 reads LNHDA and CDR2 reads SQIVND. The CDR3 numbers 15 residues from cysteine through phenylalanine. Solely the CDR3 DNA is kept, with 45 bases framed from the first base. The trim is 6 bases for V and 2 bases for J, with a gap of 14 bases between the germline ends.